This TCR beta chain was sequenced in a study of control samples from healthy donors and cancer patients. The protocol was immunoSEQ multiplex PCR, while the TCRdb copy is restricted to in-frame clones and leaves out a portion. The profile shows 150,000 to 200,000 clones, approximately 92% of them singletons. Deletions cut 7 bases from V and 0 bases from J, with 16 bases between. This CDR3 has 16 residues. Germline V gene sequence: CDR1 MDHEN, CDR2 SYDVKM. This TCR derives from a man aged 25-40 years in good health. What was sequenced was blood. V is TRBV28 and J is TRBJ2-1; D is possibly TRBD2 (6 bases). The CDR3 loop reads CASTRRGDPSYNEQFF. The CDR3 region has the DNA TGTGCCAGCACACGCCGCGGGGATCCCTCCTACAATGAGCAGTTCTTC.